Following are 9 T cell receptor beta chains from one sample sequenced in a study of blood T cells in healthy people across ages. A second PCR, run for about 6 to 11 cycles, used a sample-barcoded 5' primer plus a J-beta primer mix. In TCRdb, the 5' RACE reads were re-called with MiXCR into one record per CDR3 protein. This sample yields over 1,200,000 distinct CDR3 sequences, of which roughly 64% are seen a single time; 6.5% to 8% belongs to the top ten. The specimen was blood. The receptors were gathered from a man in his late teens or twenties in good health.

This clonotype has only a few counts. The rearrangement links TRBV29-1 to TRBJ2-7; perhaps TRBD2 as D (6 bases). CDR1 SQVTM and CDR2 ANQGSEA come from the germline V gene. V gave up 6 bases and J gave up 5 bases, with 11 bases separating them. CDR3 size: 11 residues. CDR3 in amino acids: CSVQEGHEQYF. The CDR3 nucleotides are TGCAGCGTACAGGAGGGCCACGAGCAGTACTTC.

CDR3 sequence reads: CASSFEKNTEAFF. The CDR3 coding sequence is TGTGCCAGCAGCTTCGAAAAAAACACTGAAGCTTTCTTT. The chain is built from TRBV7-9 and TRBJ1-1; D is uncertain. Trimming removed 3 bases from V and 2 bases from J, with 7 bases in between. This CDR3 has 13 residues. CDR1 and CDR2 from the germline V gene are SEHNR and FQNEAQ (reference sequence).

The V and J genes are TRBV4-1 and TRBJ1-6; no reliable D call. The germline V gene has CDR1 MGHRA and CDR2 YSYEKL. Trimming took 1 base from V and 9 from J, leaving 7 bases between them. CDR3 length: 13 amino acids. The CDR3: CASSQVRGSPLHF. CDR3 nucleotide sequence: TGCGCCAGCAGCCAAGTACGGGGTTCACCCCTCCACTTT.

The gene calls are TRBV9 and TRBJ2-3; the match to TRBD2 covers 7 bases. V dropped 7 bases and J dropped 4; count of bases not matched to a gene: 3. CDR3 size: 12 residues. Germline V gene lookup returns CDR1 SGDLS and CDR2 YYNGEE. CDR3 region: CASGREPDTQYF. The DNA for the CDR3 is TGTGCCAGCGGGAGGGAACCAGATACGCAGTATTTT.

The chain uses TRBV10-3 and TRBJ2-1, with 15 bases matching TRBD2. Germline loops: CDR1 ENHRY, CDR2 SYGVKD. The J segment lost 10 bases and the V segment lost 7 bases, leaving 5 bases of the junction unmatched. This CDR3 region has 14 residues. This CDR3 reads CAITKGTSGGEQFF. CDR3 nucleotide sequence: TGTGCCATCACCAAAGGGACTAGCGGGGGGGAGCAGTTCTTC.

This clonotype occurred once. The V gene is TRBV7-8, the J gene TRBJ1-6, with D possibly being TRBD1 (5 bases). The CDR3 runs 15 residues. Germline V gives CDR1 SGHVS, CDR2 FQNEAQ. V was shortened by 1 base and J by 7 bases, with 11 bases between the two germline ends. CDR3 DNA: TGTGCCAGCAGCTTAGTTGCAGGGCCGAATTCACCCCTCCACTTT. This translates into CASSLVAGPNSPLHF.

This clonotype has just one count. The V gene is TRBV20-1, the J gene TRBJ2-1; no clear D gene. The CDR3 has 15 amino acids. The V gene's germline CDR1 is DFQATT and CDR2 SNEGSKA (reference sequence). V was shortened by 1 base and J by 4 bases, with 14 bases between the two germline ends. The CDR3 sequence is CSARVALNPYNEQFF. The CDR3 DNA is TGCAGTGCTAGAGTGGCGCTCAACCCGTACAATGAGCAGTTCTTC.

J is TRBJ1-1 and V is TRBV4-1, with TRBD1 identical over 9 bases. The V and J ends lost 1 base and 6 bases, in that order; junction bases with no gene match: 6. The CDR3 has 15 residues. Germline CDR1 MGHRA, CDR2 YSYEKL. DNA for the CDR3: TGCGCCAGCAGCCAAGGACAGGGGGGGACTTCTGAAGCTTTCTTT. Translation: CASSQGQGGTSEAFF.

This clonotype has just a few counts. This chain connects TRBV10-3 to TRBJ2-3, with D perhaps being TRBD1 or TRBD2 (5 bases each). Trimming removed 4 bases from V and 3 bases from J, with 8 bases in between. The CDR3 totals 13 residues. CDR1 is ENHRY, CDR2 SYGVKD, per germline. The CDR3 sequence: CAISVEGTDTQYF. DNA for the CDR3: TGTGCCATCAGTGTTGAGGGGACAGATACGCAGTATTTT.